The present T cell receptor beta chain was sequenced within a study of blood T cell repertoires in COVID-19. With V trimmed by 1 base and J by 0 bases, 4 bases remained unmatched. CDR1 and CDR2 from the germline V gene are SGHNT and YYREEE (reference sequence). The length of the CDR3 is 16 residues. Method: immunoSEQ multiplex PCR; TCRdb's copy keeps in-frame clones and lacks some. The data contain 150,000 to 250,000 clones, approximately 84% of them singletons. Symptom resolution, clearance, or two negative PCRs marked donors in Cohort 3 as recovered. Sequencing input: PBMCs or T cells enriched from blood (not recorded which). This chain uses TRBV5-4 with TRBJ2-5, with 9 bases matching TRBD1. This receptor was identified in a man aged 35-49 years who had recovered from COVID-19. CDR3 residues: CASSLMGQGNQETQYF. In DNA form, the CDR3 reads TGTGCCAGCAGCTTGATGGGACAGGGCAACCAAGAGACCCAGTACTTC.